These T cell receptor beta chains were read from a single sample in a study of cytomegalovirus exposure and HLA in healthy donors. The repertoire was sequenced with immunoSEQ multiplex PCR; TCRdb's copy has only in-frame clones and lacks some. In the table there are about 190,000 clones, roughly four fifths of which are singletons. Sequenced material: PBMCs. Every receptor here comes from a woman in her twenties or thirties in good health and CMV-seropositive. CDR3s include the opening cysteine and the closing phenylalanine or tryptophan. The order of the fields is clone size, J gene, D gene, V gene, CDR3 length, CDR3 DNA, CDR3 protein. The D gene is left open where the match is weak. Size is omitted from some rows. Given values are once, few, many or a class for expanded clones.

size: once; J: TRBJ2-7; D: TRBD1; V: TRBV19; length: 14; DNA: TGTGCCAGTAGTATTACAGGGGAATCCTACGAGCAGTACTTC; CDR3: CASSITGESYEQYF
size: few; J: TRBJ1-2; D: NA; V: TRBV7-9; length: 14; DNA: TGTGCCAGCAGCTTAGTCGCAGGGAACTATGGCTACACCTTC; CDR3: CASSLVAGNYGYTF
size: NA; J: TRBJ2-3; D: NA; V: TRBV5-1; length: 16; DNA: TGCGCCAGCAGATGGGTCCCGGGTGGGAGCGGAGATACGCAGTATTTT; CDR3: CASRWVPGGSGDTQYF
size: NA; J: TRBJ2-3; D: TRBD2; V: TRBV7-9; length: 17; DNA: TGTGCCAGCGCCCGGACTAGCGGGAGGGCGATCACAGATACGCAGTATTTT; CDR3: CASARTSGRAITDTQYF
size: NA; J: TRBJ2-5; D: TRBD2; V: TRBV5-1; length: 16; DNA: TGCGCCAGCAGCTTGGTAGCGGGCAAAGGTGGAGAGACCCAGTACTTC; CDR3: CASSLVAGKGGETQYF
size: NA; J: TRBJ2-7; D: NA; V: TRBV6-5; length: 15; DNA: TGTGCCAGCAGTCCTAAACCAACAGGGCTGGGCGAGCAGTACTTC; CDR3: CASSPKPTGLGEQYF
size: NA; J: TRBJ2-7; D: NA; V: TRBV18; length: 16; DNA: TGTGCCAGCTCACCAAGGGAGCCGAGTTATTCCGGCGAGCAGTACTTC; CDR3: CASSPREPSYSGEQYF
size: NA; J: TRBJ2-7; D: TRBD2; V: TRBV28; length: 18; DNA: TGTGCCAGCAGTTCGTTTGACTCGGGACTAGCCCTGTCCTACGAGCAGTACTTC; CDR3: CASSSFDSGLALSYEQYF
size: once; J: TRBJ2-7; D: TRBD1; V: TRBV25-1; length: 14; DNA: TGTGCCAGCAGCCCGGACAGGGGGCACAACGAGCAGTACTTC; CDR3: CASSPDRGHNEQYF
size: NA; J: TRBJ1-6; D: NA; V: TRBV5-1; length: 18; DNA: TGCGCCAGCAGCTTGGGCCGGCTCAGGGGCTCTCATAATTCACCCCTCCACTTT; CDR3: CASSLGRLRGSHNSPLHF
size: NA; J: TRBJ2-1; D: NA; V: TRBV27; length: 14; DNA: TGTGCCAGCAGTTTTCACCCCGGTTACAATGAGCAGTTCTTC; CDR3: CASSFHPGYNEQFF
size: NA; J: TRBJ2-1; D: TRBD2; V: TRBV10-1; length: 15; DNA: TGCGCCAGCAGTGAGAGCGGGAGGGCCATAAATGAGCAGTTCTTC; CDR3: CASSESGRAINEQFF
size: NA; J: TRBJ1-2; D: TRBD1; V: TRBV7-2; length: 13; DNA: TGTGCCAGCAGCTTTAGGACAGGCGATGGCTACACCTTC; CDR3: CASSFRTGDGYTF
size: NA; J: TRBJ2-1; D: TRBD2; V: TRBV11-1; length: 17; DNA: TGTGCCAGCAGTTATACTAGCGGGAGGGCCGCCTTCAATGAGCAGTTCTTC; CDR3: CASSYTSGRAAFNEQFF
size: few; J: TRBJ2-7; D: NA; V: TRBV6-1; length: 13; DNA: TGTGCCATGTCAGGGGCGGCGGTAGGCGAGCAGTACTTC; CDR3: CAMSGAAVGEQYF
size: once; J: TRBJ2-2; D: NA; V: TRBV19; length: 16; DNA: TGTGCCAGTAGCCCTTGGGACATGTCGAACACCGGGGAGCTGTTTTTT; CDR3: CASSPWDMSNTGELFF
size: NA; J: TRBJ2-7; D: TRBD1; V: TRBV28; length: 13; DNA: TGTGCCAGCAGGCTAGACAGGGCCCACGAGCAGTACTTC; CDR3: CASRLDRAHEQYF
size: NA; J: TRBJ1-5; D: TRBD1; V: TRBV7-9; length: 15; DNA: TGTGCCAGCAGCACTGGGGACAGCTTTGCGGAACCCCAGCATTTT; CDR3: CASSTGDSFAEPQHF
size: once; J: TRBJ2-7; D: TRBD1; V: TRBV6-5; length: 14; DNA: TGTGCCAGCACCCCCGGGACAGGGTTCGACGAGCAGTACTTC; CDR3: CASTPGTGFDEQYF
size: NA; J: TRBJ1-2; D: NA; V: TRBV2; length: 13; DNA: TGTGCCGCCTTAGAACGGGACACCTATGGCTACACCTTC; CDR3: CAALERDTYGYTF
size: NA; J: TRBJ2-1; D: NA; V: TRBV6-5; length: 15; DNA: TGTGCCAGCCGTTTGGGGCCGACGGGGAGGAATGAGCAGTTCTTC; CDR3: CASRLGPTGRNEQFF
size: NA; J: TRBJ1-6; D: TRBD1; V: TRBV9; length: 13; DNA: TGTGCCAGCAGGGGACAGTATAATTCACCCCTCCACTTT; CDR3: CASRGQYNSPLHF
size: NA; J: TRBJ2-3; D: TRBD2; V: TRBV7-9; length: 14; DNA: TGTGCCAGCGGGACTAGCGGGAGGACAGATACGCAGTATTTT; CDR3: CASGTSGRTDTQYF
size: few; J: TRBJ2-7; D: TRBD2; V: TRBV15; length: 18; DNA: TGTGCCACCAGCAGAGAACCAGCGGGAGGATCCCACTCCTACGAGCAGTACTTC; CDR3: CATSREPAGGSHSYEQYF
size: once; J: TRBJ1-1; D: TRBD1; V: TRBV28; length: 13; DNA: TGTGCCAGTCGGACAGGAAAAAATTTTGAAGCTTTCTTT; CDR3: CASRTGKNFEAFF
size: NA; J: TRBJ1-5; D: TRBD1; V: TRBV27; length: 15; DNA: TGTGCCAGCAGGGCCGCGGGACAGGGGAATCAGCCCCAGCATTTT; CDR3: CASRAAGQGNQPQHF
size: NA; J: TRBJ1-4; D: NA; V: TRBV5-1; length: 13; DNA: TGCGCCAGCAGCACGGACAGCCTTGGGAAACTGTTTTTT; CDR3: CASSTDSLGKLFF
size: NA; J: TRBJ1-1; D: TRBD1; V: TRBV6-5; length: 15; DNA: TGTGCCAGCAGTTCCCCGGACAGGGCGAACACTGAAGCTTTCTTT; CDR3: CASSSPDRANTEAFF
size: NA; J: TRBJ2-3; D: TRBD2; V: TRBV5-1; length: 17; DNA: TGCGCCAGCAGCTTGGCCATTGGCCTAGCGGGTTTAGATACGCAGTATTTT; CDR3: CASSLAIGLAGLDTQYF
size: NA; J: TRBJ2-5; D: TRBD1; V: TRBV19; length: 15; DNA: TGTGCCAGTAGTATAGACCGGGACAGGGACGAGACCCAGTACTTC; CDR3: CASSIDRDRDETQYF
size: NA; J: TRBJ2-1; D: NA; V: TRBV5-4; length: 13; DNA: TGTGCCAGCAGCATTGTCACAAGCGATGAGCAGTTCTTC; CDR3: CASSIVTSDEQFF
size: NA; J: TRBJ1-5; D: NA; V: TRBV15; length: 15; DNA: TGTGCCACCAGCAGAGATCTACAGAAAAATCAGCCCCAGCATTTT; CDR3: CATSRDLQKNQPQHF
size: NA; J: TRBJ1-2; D: TRBD1; V: TRBV6-5; length: 14; DNA: TGTGCCAGCAGTTTCCACGGGACAGGGGAAGGCTACACCTTC; CDR3: CASSFHGTGEGYTF
size: NA; J: TRBJ2-4; D: TRBD1; V: TRBV7-2; length: 14; DNA: TGTGCCAGCAGCCCGCGGACAGGGTACCTCCTTCAGTACTTC; CDR3: CASSPRTGYLLQYF
size: few; J: TRBJ1-5; D: NA; V: TRBV6-5; length: 13; DNA: TGTGCCAGCAGACAGGGACGCAATCAGCCCCAGCATTTT; CDR3: CASRQGRNQPQHF
size: NA; J: TRBJ1-1; D: TRBD1; V: TRBV13; length: 14; DNA: TGTGCCAGCAGCTTGGACAGGGGTAACACTGAAGCTTTCTTT; CDR3: CASSLDRGNTEAFF
size: NA; J: TRBJ2-1; D: NA; V: TRBV19; length: 16; DNA: TGTGCCAGTAGTATTCAACCCCAGGGGTCCTACAATGAGCAGTTCTTC; CDR3: CASSIQPQGSYNEQFF
size: NA; J: TRBJ2-7; D: TRBD2; V: TRBV18; length: 15; DNA: TGTGCCAGCTCACCTGGCCGGGACTATTCCTACGAGCAGTACTTC; CDR3: CASSPGRDYSYEQYF
size: NA; J: TRBJ2-1; D: NA; V: TRBV4-1; length: 16; DNA: TGCGCCAGCAGCCAAGTTGAGTCAAGGAAACGGGATGAGCAGTTCTTC; CDR3: CASSQVESRKRDEQFF
size: NA; J: TRBJ1-2; D: NA; V: TRBV7-8; length: 14; DNA: TGTGCCAGCAGCTCCTCCTCACAATACTATGGCTACACCTTC; CDR3: CASSSSSQYYGYTF
size: few; J: TRBJ1-1; D: NA; V: TRBV6-5; length: 11; DNA: TGTGCCAGCAGTTATGGGCGGGGAGCTTTCTTT; CDR3: CASSYGRGAFF
size: NA; J: TRBJ1-1; D: NA; V: TRBV5-1; length: 13; DNA: TGCGCCAGCAGCTTGGGAGCAGGGACTGAAGCTTTCTTT; CDR3: CASSLGAGTEAFF
size: NA; J: TRBJ2-7; D: NA; V: TRBV6-1; length: 11; DNA: TGTGCCAGCCAGACAAACTACGAGCAGTACTTC; CDR3: CASQTNYEQYF
size: once; J: TRBJ1-1; D: NA; V: TRBV6-5; length: 14; DNA: TGTGCCAGCAGACAGACAGGAGAGAACACTGAAGCTTTCTTT; CDR3: CASRQTGENTEAFF
size: NA; J: TRBJ2-7; D: NA; V: TRBV11-2; length: 12; DNA: TGTGCCAGCAGCTTACAGGGGAACGAGCAGTACTTC; CDR3: CASSLQGNEQYF
size: NA; J: TRBJ2-7; D: TRBD1; V: TRBV27; length: 14; DNA: TGTGCCAGCAGTTTGGGACAGGGGTCACGCGAGCAGTACTTC; CDR3: CASSLGQGSREQYF
size: NA; J: TRBJ2-7; D: TRBD1; V: TRBV29-1; length: 13; DNA: TGCAGCGTTGAATGGGACAGGGACTACGAGCAGTACTTC; CDR3: CSVEWDRDYEQYF
size: few; J: TRBJ1-2; D: TRBD1; V: TRBV28; length: 15; DNA: TGTGCCAGCACGGTTCGGGGACAGGTTATCTATGGCTACACCTTC; CDR3: CASTVRGQVIYGYTF
size: NA; J: TRBJ1-2; D: TRBD1; V: TRBV7-2; length: 14; DNA: TGTGCCAGCAGCTTAGGGTCAGGGGGGTATGGCTACACCTTC; CDR3: CASSLGSGGYGYTF
size: NA; J: TRBJ1-4; D: NA; V: TRBV6-1; length: 8; DNA: TGTGCCAGCGGGCAGTGGTTTTTT; CDR3: CASGQWFF
size: NA; J: TRBJ1-5; D: NA; V: TRBV19; length: 14; DNA: TGTGCCAGTAAGACGGGGTATAGCAATCAGCCCCAGCATTTT; CDR3: CASKTGYSNQPQHF
size: NA; J: TRBJ2-5; D: NA; V: TRBV7-8; length: 15; DNA: TGTGCCAGCAGCCAACAACCGACAGGGAGGGAGACCCAGTACTTC; CDR3: CASSQQPTGRETQYF
size: few; J: TRBJ2-7; D: TRBD2; V: TRBV10-1; length: 15; DNA: TGCGCCAGCAGTGAGTTGACTAGCGGGAGCGGCGAGCAGTACTTC; CDR3: CASSELTSGSGEQYF
size: few; J: TRBJ2-7; D: TRBD1; V: TRBV6-6; length: 14; DNA: TGTGCCAGCAGTTACTTCAGGGGGATGAACGAGCAGTACTTC; CDR3: CASSYFRGMNEQYF
size: once; J: TRBJ2-7; D: TRBD2; V: TRBV2; length: 15; DNA: TGTGCCAGCAGTGTGGGGGGGAGGTACTCCTACGAGCAGTACTTC; CDR3: CASSVGGRYSYEQYF
size: NA; J: TRBJ1-1; D: NA; V: TRBV4-1; length: 16; DNA: TGCGCCAGCAGCCAAGAGGTTGAGGCAGCCAACACTGAAGCTTTCTTT; CDR3: CASSQEVEAANTEAFF
size: NA; J: TRBJ2-2; D: NA; V: TRBV11-2; length: 17; DNA: TGTGCCAGCAGCTTAGCCGGACACCGCAGGGCCACCGGGGAGCTGTTTTTT; CDR3: CASSLAGHRRATGELFF